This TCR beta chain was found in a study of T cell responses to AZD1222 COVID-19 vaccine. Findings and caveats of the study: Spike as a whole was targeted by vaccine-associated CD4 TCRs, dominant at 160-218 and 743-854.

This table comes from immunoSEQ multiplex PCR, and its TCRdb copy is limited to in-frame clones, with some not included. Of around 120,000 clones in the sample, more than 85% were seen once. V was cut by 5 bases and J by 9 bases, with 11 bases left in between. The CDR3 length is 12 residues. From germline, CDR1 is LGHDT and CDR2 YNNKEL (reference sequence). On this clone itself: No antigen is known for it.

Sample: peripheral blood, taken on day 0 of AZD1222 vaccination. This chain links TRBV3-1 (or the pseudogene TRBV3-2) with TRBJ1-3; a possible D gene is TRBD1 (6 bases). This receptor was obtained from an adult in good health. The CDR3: CASSTGYPTIYF. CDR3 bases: TGTGCCAGCAGCACAGGGTATCCCACCATATATTTT.